The entry below describes one TCR beta chain. Its antigen remains unknown. Germline V CDR1 and CDR2: SGHRS, YFSETQ. The CDR3 is made up of 14 amino acids. V dropped 0 bases and J dropped 6; count of bases not matched to a gene: 6. The sample comes from a study of cytomegalovirus exposure and HLA in healthy donors. Regarding the study as a whole: A previous analysis found most TCR beta V segments productive roughly 87% or roughly 30% of the time.

The study ran its PCR with 60 Vbeta and 13 Jbeta primers. In the original analysis: Some 11 million of the 75 million to 95 million unique TCR beta chains counted in a later analysis were shared. Data came from immunoSEQ multiplex PCR; TCRdb stores just in-frame clones and leaves some out. Clone size and the V and J calls come from that table; the DNA yielded D and trimming. This table has 180,000 or so clones, 76% appearing once. This TCR was recovered from a woman between 25 and 40 years old in good health and CMV-seropositive. Sequenced material: PBMCs. The chain is built from TRBV5-1 and TRBJ2-7, with 7 nucleotides matching TRBD2. The CDR3 sequence is CASSLGDYRAEQYF. For the CDR3, the DNA is TGCGCCAGCAGCTTGGGGGACTACCGGGCCGAGCAGTACTTC.